These T cell receptor beta chains were read from a single sample in a study of blood T cell repertoires in COVID-19. Only in-frame clones appear in the TCRdb table, and some are missing; sequencing was by immunoSEQ multiplex PCR. Here the sample spans around 190,000 clones, 65% to 90% being singletons. Sequenced material: peripheral blood. These receptors were collected from a human donor in a cohort sampled during active COVID-19. Each CDR3 is given with its conserved first and last residue. D genes are given only for firm matches. Rows give clone size only sometimes, using once, few, many, or a class for an expanded clone.

CDR3nt	CDR3aa	v_gene	j_gene	len	d_gene	abundance
TGTGCCAGCAGGGGCTTCTTCTCCTACAATGAGCAGTTCTTC	CASRGFFSYNEQFF	TRBV6-5	TRBJ2-1	14	.	.
TGTGCCAGCAGTCCCCAGGGGGCAACTAATGAAAAACTGTTTTTT	CASSPQGATNEKLFF	TRBV27	TRBJ1-4	15	TRBD1	.
TGTGCCAGCAGTTACTCGAAGGACAGGGCGGGAAACACCATATATTTT	CASSYSKDRAGNTIYF	TRBV6-2/TRBV6-3	TRBJ1-3	16	TRBD1	few
TGTGCCAGCAGCCAAGCCACGACAGGTGCCGTGGAAGAGACCCAGTACTTC	CASSQATTGAVEETQYF	TRBV4-2	TRBJ2-5	17	.	once
TGTGCCAGCAGTTCGACTAGCGGGGGGTCCTACGAGCAGTACTTC	CASSSTSGGSYEQYF	TRBV3-1/TRBV3-2	TRBJ2-7	15	TRBD2	.
TGTGCCAGCAGCGTAGCAGGGGAGGGCTACGAGCAGTACTTC	CASSVAGEGYEQYF	TRBV9	TRBJ2-7	14	.	.
TGTGCCAGCAGCTTGGTTGGGACAGGGTTAGGGACGCAGTATTTT	CASSLVGTGLGTQYF	TRBV5-4	TRBJ2-3	15	TRBD1	.
TGTGCCAGCGAAGGACAGCTTCCTAATCAGCCCCAGCATTTT	CASEGQLPNQPQHF	TRBV6-5	TRBJ1-5	14	.	once
TGTGCCAGCAGCTTATCCCGGGACACCACTTTCTTT	CASSLSRDTTFF	TRBV7-9	TRBJ1-1	12	.	.
TGTGCCAGCAGCCAAGAAAGAGGCGGGGAAGAGACCCAGTACTTC	CASSQERGGEETQYF	TRBV4-2	TRBJ2-5	15	.	.
TGTGCCAGCAGTCTTGGGACAGGGGTCTGGCGCAATCAGCCCCAGCATTTT	CASSLGTGVWRNQPQHF	TRBV27	TRBJ1-5	17	TRBD1	.
TGTGCCAGCAGTTCACCGGGGCCCCTCCACTTT	CASSSPGPLHF	TRBV12-3/TRBV12-4	TRBJ1-6	11	.	few
TGTGCCAGCAGCCCCTCCCGGGCAGGGGGCGGCCAGCCCCAGCATTTT	CASSPSRAGGGQPQHF	TRBV7-8	TRBJ1-5	16	TRBD1	.
TGTGCCAGCAGTGAACTAGCGGGGGGGAGCTCCTACGAGCAGTACTTC	CASSELAGGSSYEQYF	TRBV6-1	TRBJ2-7	16	TRBD2	.
TGTGCCAGCAGCCAAGACCTGACAGGACTGCTTAATTCACCCCTCCACTTT	CASSQDLTGLLNSPLHF	TRBV3-1/TRBV3-2	TRBJ1-6	17	.	.
TGTGCCAGCAGGGGAAGGGCTAGCGGGAGCTACGAGCAGTACTTC	CASRGRASGSYEQYF	TRBV3-1/TRBV3-2	TRBJ2-7	15	TRBD2	.
TGTGCCAGCAGTTCTGGGGGGGTGCGCCAAGAGACCCAGTACTTC	CASSSGGVRQETQYF	TRBV11-2	TRBJ2-5	15	TRBD2	.
TGTGCCAGCAGTGGACTAGCGGATCCCATTCGTGGCGAGCAGTACTTC	CASSGLADPIRGEQYF	TRBV6-2/TRBV6-3	TRBJ2-7	16	TRBD2	.
TGTGCCAGCTCACCAATAGCGGGAGATAGGGACGAGCAGTACTTC	CASSPIAGDRDEQYF	TRBV18	TRBJ2-7	15	TRBD2	once
TGCAGTGCGGCCAGCCAAGAGACCCAGTACTTC	CSAASQETQYF	TRBV20-1	TRBJ2-5	11	.	.
TGCGCCAGCAGCCAAGGGAGGGGGCGGACTGGAAACACCATATATTTT	CASSQGRGRTGNTIYF	TRBV4-1	TRBJ1-3	16	TRBD1	.